This T cell receptor (beta chain) comes out of a study of blood T cell repertoires in COVID-19 (dated by TCRdb to the early 2020s). Broadly, across the study: Collaborator samples came from the United States, Italy and Spain and covered acute and convalescent phases of COVID-19. The prospective study material was composed of cDNA or gDNA derived from T cells, B-cell-depleted T cells, or PBMCs. Subjects who had been exposed to COVID-19, were actively infected with it, or had recovered from it provided the deeply sampled blood TCRbeta repertoires that made up the dataset. A freely available public database, intended as a resource for researchers studying the immune response to SARS-CoV-2, is where the repertoires were released. Samples were obtained from the ongoing ImmuneRACE study (first 160 participants) and from 1,254 subjects provided by 6 global collaborators. Sample metadata almost always included a de-identified subject ID, COVID-19 status, age in years and sex. Where available, HLA class I and class II types were taken from metadata supplied by the sample provider and were not determined by assay-based typing.

Participants in the prospective study were aged about 18 to 95 years, lived in 24 United States geographic areas, and enrolled through a virtual design. In the prospective study, participants were assigned to cohorts based on the clinical history participants reported in a screening survey and a study questionnaire. Exposed participants had been in contact with someone with a PCR-confirmed or clinician-diagnosed COVID-19 case within 2 weeks of study entry. In the prospective study, mobile phlebotomists collected whole blood, serum and a nasopharyngeal or oropharyngeal swab from each participant. Participants in the prospective study had the option to provide additional blood draws and questionnaires over a roughly two-month period. Prospective study blood samples were shipped either frozen or at room temperature before DNA extraction. Study-level results and caveats: The amount of clinical and demographic metadata varied by source and participant and was provided uncurated.

To note about this clone: The specificity of this receptor is unknown. Per-base quality was not reported, and no clone a single base away is much larger than it.

Cut back by 3 bases and 6 bases, the V and J ends lie 19 bases apart. Its CDR3 holds 16 amino acids, cysteine through phenylalanine. Just CDR3 DNA is preserved here, 48 bases in frame from base 1. CDR1 and CDR2 are drawn from the germline V gene: MNHNS, SASEGT. TCRbeta CDR3 regions were amplified from genomic DNA using the immunoSEQ Assay, a bias-controlled multiplex PCR. Regarding the original processing steps: The number of nucleated cells in each sample was estimated from the amplification of reference gene primers within the assay. Sequence reads were collapsed and filtered to measure the absolute abundance of every unique TCRbeta CDR3 rearrangement. For each sample, productive Simpson clonality was calculated as the square root of Simpson's diversity index across productive rearrangements. TCRdb carries this immuneACCESS record with in-frame sequences only. Its versions omit some clonotypes, under half of them owing to an unresolved V gene in the studies checked, with the rest unexplained. V and J calls and clone size are as listed in that table; D and trimming were resolved from the DNA. Recorded for this sample are some 200,000 clones; about four fifths of them occurred a single time. Roughly 4.8% of the sample is taken by the ten largest.

The chain links TRBV6-1 with TRBJ2-3; TRBD2 is a possible D gene, resting on 7 matching bases. Sequencing input: PBMCs or T cells enriched from blood (not recorded which). This sequence was found in a woman aged 50 to 60 who had been exposed to COVID-19. The encoded CDR3 is CASSEVWRGGADTQYF. The DNA is as follows: TGTGCCAGCAGTGAGGTCTGGAGGGGGGGCGCGGATACGCAGTATTTT.